This T cell receptor beta chain was observed in a study of T cell clonotyping in hematopoietic cell transplantation. Study findings and constraints: No sorting was done, leaving CD4 and CD8 contributions mixed. At the given depth, recipient repertoires were over 95% de novo clonotypes. Higher Inverse Simpson Index values in graft donor and pretransplant recipient predicted broader posttransplant TCR diversity. After transplant, recipient diversity fell while pathologically expanded clonotypes grew through day 180.

Note on this clone: Its antigen is not identified.

The repertoire was sequenced with immunoSEQ multiplex PCR; TCRdb's copy has only in-frame clones and lacks some. Among 60,000 to 75,000 clones, around 94% were seen once, and the ten largest hold roughly 1.5%. CDR1 is MNHNS, CDR2 SASEGT, per germline. The CDR3 extends over 13 amino acids. The germline V and J ends were trimmed by 0 bases and 5 bases, with 7 bases remaining between them. The J gene is TRBJ1-2, the V gene TRBV6-1; D not certain. The source material was peripheral blood mononuclear cells. The receptor's source is a man aged 50 to 59 in good health. Some clones in this sample may be carry-over from other donors' samples. The CDR3 loop reads CASSEAGNYGYTF. CDR3 DNA: TGTGCCAGCAGTGAAGCGGGGAATTATGGCTACACCTTC.